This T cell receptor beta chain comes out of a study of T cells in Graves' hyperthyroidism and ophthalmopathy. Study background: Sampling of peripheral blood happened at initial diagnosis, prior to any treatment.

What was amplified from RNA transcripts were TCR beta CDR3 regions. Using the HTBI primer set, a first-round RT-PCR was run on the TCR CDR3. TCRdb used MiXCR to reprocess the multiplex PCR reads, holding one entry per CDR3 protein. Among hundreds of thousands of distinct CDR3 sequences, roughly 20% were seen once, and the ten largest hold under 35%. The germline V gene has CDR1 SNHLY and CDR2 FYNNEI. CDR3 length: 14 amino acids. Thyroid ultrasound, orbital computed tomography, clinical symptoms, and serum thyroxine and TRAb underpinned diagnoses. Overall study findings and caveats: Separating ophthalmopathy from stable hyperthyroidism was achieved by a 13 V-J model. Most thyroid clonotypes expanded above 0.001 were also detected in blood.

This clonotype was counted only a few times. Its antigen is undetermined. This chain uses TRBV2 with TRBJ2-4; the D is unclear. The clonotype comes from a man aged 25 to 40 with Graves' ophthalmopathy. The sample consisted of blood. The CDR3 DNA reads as TGTGCGGCACACCCCAGGATAGCCAAAAACATTCAGTACTTC. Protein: CAAHPRIAKNIQYF.